The 27 T cell receptor beta chains listed next were all sequenced from one sample in a study of blood T cells in healthy people across ages. Sample-barcoded 5' priming and a J-beta primer mix drove a second PCR of roughly 7 to 11 cycles. TCRdb reprocessed the 5' RACE reads with MiXCR, giving one entry per CDR3 protein. This table has around 800,000 distinct CDR3 sequences, around 25% appearing once. The sample was also linked to a second study, of T cells of mothers and their children.

Sequencing was done on a sample of blood. The receptors derive from a boy younger than 18 in good health.

The chain uses TRBV4-1 and TRBJ2-1; either TRBD1 or TRBD2 may supply D (6 bases each). The V gene lost 2 bases and the J gene lost 5 bases, with 16 bases spanning the gap. Germline CDR1 and CDR2: MGHRA and YSYEKL. The length of the CDR3 is 16 residues. The CDR3 protein is CASSQRGDKNNNEQFF. The CDR3 bases are TGCGCCAGCAGCCAAAGGGGGGACAAAAACAACAATGAGCAGTTCTTC.

This chain uses TRBV3-1 with TRBJ2-3; D may be TRBD2 (6 bases). Trimming removed 4 bases from V and 2 bases from J, with 16 bases in between. The CDR3 contains 16 residues. CDR1 and CDR2 from the germline V gene are LGHDT and YNNKEL (reference sequence). Written as DNA, the CDR3 is TGTGCCAGCAGCCTAAATCCCGGGACTTCCACAGATACGCAGTATTTT. It encodes CASSLNPGTSTDTQYF.

A few counts support this clonotype. This rearrangement joins TRBV10-3 to TRBJ1-5; TRBD1 agrees at 9 bases. V dropped 4 bases and J dropped 6; count of bases not matched to a gene: 4. This CDR3 comprises 14 residues. Germline CDR1 and CDR2: ENHRY and SYGVKD. The CDR3 DNA is TGTGCCATCAGTGCTACAGGGGGCGGTCAGCCCCAGCATTTT. Residues: CAISATGGGQPQHF.

The sample holds a few counts of this clonotype. The genes are TRBV20-1 and TRBJ2-2; a possible D gene is TRBD2 (6 bases). This CDR3 has 14 amino acids. With 4 bases removed from V and 3 bases from J, the gap between germline ends came to 12 bases. Germline CDR1 is DFQATT and CDR2 is SNEGSKA (reference sequence). The CDR3 spells CSAKRGAHTGELFF. The CDR3 region has the DNA TGCAGTGCTAAACGCGGGGCCCACACCGGGGAGCTGTTTTTT.

The rearrangement uses TRBV12-3 or TRBV12-4 and TRBJ1-1; D remains ambiguous. V lost 3 bases, J lost 7 bases, and 9 bases lay in between. CDR3 length: 12 amino acids. CDR3 DNA: TGTGCCAGCAGTTTTGACCGGGGTGAAGCTTTCTTT. Its protein product is CASSFDRGEAFF.

This clonotype appeared a few times. The V and J genes are TRBV6-5 and TRBJ2-1; D might be TRBD2 (5 bases). The CDR3 consists of 14 residues. Trimming shortened V by 7 bases and J by 10 bases, and 20 bases separated the two germline ends. Germline CDR1 MNHEY, CDR2 SVGAGI. CDR3 bases: TGTGCCAGCACTAGCCCCCATTTCTATGGAGAGCAGTTCTTC. Its protein product is CASTSPHFYGEQFF.

The sample holds a few counts of this clonotype. The chain couples TRBV12-3 or TRBV12-4 to TRBJ2-1; weak D call: TRBD1 (6 bases). The CDR3 length is 17 residues. V lost 6 bases and J lost 4, with 22 bases in between. CDR3: CASSLNRVWVRYNEQFF. The CDR3 region has the DNA TGTGCCAGCAGCCTAAACAGGGTGTGGGTACGGTACAATGAGCAGTTCTTC.

The chain uses TRBV12-3 or TRBV12-4 and TRBJ1-2; 7 nucleotides align to TRBD1. V dropped 5 bases and J dropped 1; count of bases not matched to a gene: 16. The CDR3 consists of 18 residues. CDR3 protein: CASSKGWDRVRGNYGYTF. The CDR3 region has the DNA TGTGCCAGCAGTAAAGGGTGGGACAGAGTCAGAGGTAACTATGGCTACACCTTC.

The CDR3 DNA reads TGCGCCAGCAGGCGGACAGGGGGCAAGAACACTGAAGCTTTCTTT. As protein: CASRRTGGKNTEAFF. This rearrangement joins TRBV5-1 to TRBJ1-1, with 11 bases identical to TRBD1. CDR1 and CDR2 (germline): SGHRS, YFSETQ. The V and J ends lost 5 bases and 1 base, in that order; junction bases with no gene match: 4. The CDR3 totals 15 residues.

CDR3 DNA sequence: TGTGCCACCTCCCGAGGTTCGAATGAGCAGTTCTTC. Translation: CATSRGSNEQFF. This chain uses TRBV6-5 with TRBJ2-1, with unresolved D. Germline CDR1 and CDR2: MNHEY and SVGAGI. There are 12 residues in the CDR3. Trimming cost V 10 bases and J 7 bases, with 14 bases left between them.

This rearrangement joins TRBV7-9 to TRBJ2-7, with 9 bases identical to TRBD1. This CDR3 is 15 amino acids long. Germline values: CDR1 SEHNR, CDR2 FQNEAQ (reference sequence). V lost 5 bases to trimming and J lost 4 bases; unmatched junction nucleotides: 9. DNA of the CDR3: TGTGCCAGCAGCACCCCCGGGACAGGGCTATACGAGCAGTACTTC. Encoded protein: CASSTPGTGLYEQYF.

This clonotype was seen a few times. Here the CDR3 omits its conserved ending phenylalanine or tryptophan, so a read error is the likely source. The DNA for the CDR3 is TGTGCCAGCAGTTTCGGCTTCTCCTACGAGCAGTACCTC. Translation gives CASSFGFSYEQYL. The V and J genes are TRBV12-3 or TRBV12-4 and TRBJ2-5; no definite D call. The last part of the DNA fits TRBJ2-7 better; the J call may be wrong. The CDR3 is made up of 13 amino acids.

The CDR3 region is CASSARTGNGYTF. As DNA, the CDR3 is TGTGCCAGCAGCGCCAGGACAGGGAATGGCTACACCTTC. The rearrangement uses TRBV7-9 and TRBJ1-2; TRBD1 matches at 8 bases. The junction had 5 bases not matched to a gene; V was cut back by 5 bases and J by 6 bases. Germline CDR1 reads SEHNR; CDR2 reads FQNEAQ (reference sequence). The CDR3 is 13 amino acids.

The chain links TRBV12-3 or TRBV12-4 to TRBJ1-2; D may be TRBD1 (5 bases). Between the trimmed V and J ends, which lost 6 bases and 8 bases, there was a span of 19 bases. The CDR3 sequence is 14 residues long. The CDR3 spells CASSHHGGDGGYTF. The CDR3 DNA follows: TGTGCCAGCAGCCATCACGGGGGAGATGGGGGCTACACCTTC.

In its sample, this clonotype was seen a few times. The chain has TRBV7-6 and TRBJ2-7; 8 bases agree with TRBD2. The CDR3 totals 17 residues. Germline-derived CDR1 and CDR2 are SGHVS and FNYEAQ. Unmatched junction bases numbered 10, after V lost 1 base and J lost 2 bases. The chain's CDR3 is CASSLGLAGFPPYEQYF. Here the CDR3 DNA reads TGTGCCAGCAGCTTAGGGCTAGCGGGCTTCCCTCCCTACGAGCAGTACTTC. Supplemented by reference TRBV7-6 and TRBJ2-7, the full variable domain reads GAGVSQSPRYKVTKRGQDVALRCDPISGHVSLYWYRQALGQGPEFLTYFNYEAQQDKSGLPNDRFSAERPEGSISTLTIQRTEQRDSAMYRCASSLGLAGFPPYEQYFGPGTRLTVT.

This sequence joins TRBV29-1 and TRBJ2-7, with 8 nucleotides matching TRBD1. V lost 6 bases, J lost 0 bases, and 4 bases stayed unmatched. Germline-derived CDR1 and CDR2 are SQVTM and ANQGSEA. The CDR3 extends over 13 amino acids. Here the CDR3 DNA reads TGCAGCGTGAATGGACAGGGCTCCTACGAGCAGTACTTC. It encodes CSVNGQGSYEQYF.

The V gene is TRBV7-2, the J gene TRBJ2-5; TRBD2 might be the D (5 bases). The CDR3 length is 15 residues. Trimming removed 2 bases from V and 5 bases from J, with 15 bases in between. CDR1 is SGHTA, CDR2 FQGNSA, per germline. The CDR3 spells CASSLFPGEWETQYF. The CDR3 coding sequence is TGTGCCAGCAGCTTATTTCCCGGGGAGTGGGAGACCCAGTACTTC.

The chain recombines TRBV7-9 with TRBJ2-5; 7 bases line up with TRBD1. Germline V gene data show CDR1 as SEHNR and CDR2 as FQNEAQ (reference sequence). V was clipped by 5 bases and J by 2 bases; unmatched bases: 8. This CDR3 comprises 15 residues. The CDR3 region is CASSTGTVKQETQYF. The CDR3 nucleotides read TGTGCCAGCAGCACAGGGACAGTTAAGCAAGAGACCCAGTACTTC. The full variable domain, in which reference TRBV7-9 and TRBJ2-5 provide the parts outside the CDR3, is DTGVSQNPRHKITKRGQNVTFRCDPISEHNRLYWYRQTLGQGPEFLTYFQNEAQLEKSRLLSDRFSAERPKGSFSTLEIQRTEQGDSAMYLCASSTGTVKQETQYFGPGTRLLVL.

This CDR3 reads CASSHWGGQETYEQYF. The CDR3 DNA reads TGTGCCAGCAGCCATTGGGGAGGACAGGAAACCTACGAGCAGTACTTC. The chain has TRBV14 and TRBJ2-7, with D perhaps matching TRBD1 (7 bases). The CDR3 consists of 16 residues. Looked up from germline, CDR1 is SGHDN and CDR2 is FVKESK. Deletions cut 3 bases from V and 2 bases from J, with 17 bases between.

The chain's CDR3 is CASSPMETASQPFF. CDR3 in DNA: TGTGCCAGCAGTCCCATGGAGACCGCATCCCAACCTTTCTTT. The chain joins TRBV27 to TRBJ1-1; no definite D call. Germline V gene lookup returns CDR1 MNHEY and CDR2 SMNVEV (reference sequence). The CDR3 runs 14 residues. The germline V and J ends were trimmed by 5 bases and 12 bases, with 22 bases remaining between them.

This clonotype was found a few times. This chain connects TRBV12-3 or TRBV12-4 to TRBJ1-2; weak D call: TRBD1 (6 bases). CDR3 size: 15 residues. Between the trimmed V and J ends, which lost 6 bases and 3 bases, there was a span of 17 bases. The CDR3, as DNA: TGTGCCAGCAGGGCACAGGGAATCGGGTACTATGGCTACACCTTC. As protein: CASRAQGIGYYGYTF.

V usage is TRBV7-2 and J usage is TRBJ2-4, with D perhaps TRBD2 (6 bases). Germline CDR1 SGHTA, CDR2 FQGNSA. Trimming shortened V by 1 base and J by 2 bases, and 18 bases separated the two germline ends. The CDR3 is 18 amino acids. The CDR3 spells CASSLVLQSGGTKNIQYF. CDR3 nucleotides: TGTGCCAGCAGCTTAGTACTCCAGTCAGGCGGGACCAAAAACATTCAGTACTTC. Together with reference TRBV7-2 and TRBJ2-4, the CDR3 gives the full variable domain: GAGVSQSPSNKVTEKGKDVELRCDPISGHTALYWYRQSLGQGLEFLIYFQGNSAPDKSGLPSDRFSAERTGGSVSTLTIQRTQQEDSAVYLCASSLVLQSGGTKNIQYFGAGTRLSVL.

The chain joins TRBV6-5 to TRBJ2-5; perhaps TRBD1 as D (7 bases). The DNA end favors TRBJ2-7, so the J call may be wrong. Germline V gene data show CDR1 as MNHEY and CDR2 as SVGAGI. The CDR3 has 14 amino acids. Here the CDR3 DNA reads TGTGCCAGCAGGCGACAGGGACTTGCCTACGAGCAGTACTTC. This translates into CASRRQGLAYEQYF.

This clonotype occurred a few times. The gene calls are TRBV25-1 and TRBJ2-1, with a possible D match to TRBD1 (5 bases). With 4 bases removed from V and 7 bases from J, the gap between germline ends came to 14 bases. CDR3 length equals 14 residues. Per germline, CDR1 MGHDK and CDR2 SYGVNS. CDR3: CASSAQGMGNEQFF. The CDR3 coding sequence is TGTGCCAGCAGTGCTCAGGGAATGGGTAATGAGCAGTTCTTC. Looking up the rest from reference TRBV25-1 and TRBJ2-1 gives the full variable domain: EADIYQTPRYLVIGTGKKITLECSQTMGHDKMYWYQQDPGMELHLIHYSYGVNSTEKGDLSSESTVSRIRTEHFPLTLESARPSHTSQYLCASSAQGMGNEQFFGPGTRLTVL.

The J gene is TRBJ1-2, the V gene TRBV6-6; no firm D call. The CDR3 contains 16 residues. The V end lost 6 bases, the J end lost 0 bases, and 17 bases lay between the germline ends. The V gene's germline CDR1 is MNHNY and CDR2 SVGAGI (reference sequence). Here the CDR3 DNA reads TGTGCCAGCAGCCCCTTTAGGGAGGCAGCTAACTATGGCTACACCTTC. It codes for CASSPFREAANYGYTF.

A few counts support this clonotype. The chain employs TRBV12-3 or TRBV12-4 and TRBJ1-2; 8 bases are shared with TRBD1. The V and J ends lost 5 bases and 3 bases, in that order; junction bases with no gene match: 5. CDR3 length: 14 amino acids. DNA of the CDR3: TGTGCCAGCAGTCCTAAGGACAGGGACTATGGCTACACCTTC. This codes for CASSPKDRDYGYTF.

The V gene is TRBV20-1, the J gene TRBJ2-2; perhaps TRBD1 as D (6 bases). Germline V gives CDR1 DFQATT, CDR2 SNEGSKA (reference sequence). The CDR3 runs to 12 residues. Trimming pared 5 bases from V and 6 bases from J, leaving 10 bases between. In DNA, the CDR3 is TGCAGTGCTGTACAGGGAGCCGGGGAGCTGTTTTTT. It codes for CSAVQGAGELFF.